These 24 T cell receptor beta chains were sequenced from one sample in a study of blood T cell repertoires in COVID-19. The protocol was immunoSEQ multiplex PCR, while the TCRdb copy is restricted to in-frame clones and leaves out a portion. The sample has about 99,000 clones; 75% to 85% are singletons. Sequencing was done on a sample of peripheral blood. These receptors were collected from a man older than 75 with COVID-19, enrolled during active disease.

CDR3 loop: CASSPQGNSYEQYF. As DNA, the CDR3 is TGTGCCAGCAGCCCCCAGGGGAACTCCTACGAGCAGTACTTC. The chain combines TRBV2 with TRBJ2-7, with D possibly being TRBD1 (6 bases). With 6 bases removed from V and 0 bases from J, the gap between germline ends came to 12 bases. Germline-derived CDR1 and CDR2 are SNHLY and FYNNEI. The length of the CDR3 is 14 residues.

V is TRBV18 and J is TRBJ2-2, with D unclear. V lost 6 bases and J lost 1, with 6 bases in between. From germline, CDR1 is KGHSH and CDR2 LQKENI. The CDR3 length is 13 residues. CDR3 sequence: CASSSLNTGELFF. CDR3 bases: TGTGCCAGCTCGTCTTTGAACACCGGGGAGCTGTTTTTT.

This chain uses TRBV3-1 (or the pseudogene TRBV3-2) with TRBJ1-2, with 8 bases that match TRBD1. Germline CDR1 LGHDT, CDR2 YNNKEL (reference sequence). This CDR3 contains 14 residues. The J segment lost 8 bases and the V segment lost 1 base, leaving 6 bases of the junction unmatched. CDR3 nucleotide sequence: TGTGCCAGCAGCCAAGGACAGGGGAAAGGAGGCTACACCTTC. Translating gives CASSQGQGKGGYTF.

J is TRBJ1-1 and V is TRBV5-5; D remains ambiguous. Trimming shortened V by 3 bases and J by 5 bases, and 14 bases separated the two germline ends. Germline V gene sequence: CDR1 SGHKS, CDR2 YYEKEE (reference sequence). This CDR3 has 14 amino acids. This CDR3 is CASSSYPGITEAFF. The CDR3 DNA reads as TGTGCCAGCAGCTCCTACCCCGGGATAACTGAAGCTTTCTTT.

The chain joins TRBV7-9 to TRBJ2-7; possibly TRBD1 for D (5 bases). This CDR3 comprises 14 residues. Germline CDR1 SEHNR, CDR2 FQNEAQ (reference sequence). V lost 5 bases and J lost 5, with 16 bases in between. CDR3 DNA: TGTGCCAGCAGCCCCTCCCAGGGCTCGCACGAGCAGTACTTC. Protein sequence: CASSPSQGSHEQYF.

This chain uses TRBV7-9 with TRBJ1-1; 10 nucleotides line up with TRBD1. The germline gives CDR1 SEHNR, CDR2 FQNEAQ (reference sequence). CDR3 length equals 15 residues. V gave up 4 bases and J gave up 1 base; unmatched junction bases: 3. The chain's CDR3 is CASSSRQGANTEAFF. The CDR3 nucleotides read TGTGCCAGCAGCTCCAGACAGGGGGCGAACACTGAAGCTTTCTTT.

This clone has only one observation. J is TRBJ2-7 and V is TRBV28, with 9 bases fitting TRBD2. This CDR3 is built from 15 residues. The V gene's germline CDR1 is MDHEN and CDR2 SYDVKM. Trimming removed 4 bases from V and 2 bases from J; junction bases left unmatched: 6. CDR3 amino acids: CASSSRAGGTYEQYF. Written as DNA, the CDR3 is TGTGCCAGCAGTTCGCGAGCGGGAGGCACCTACGAGCAGTACTTC.

The CDR3 protein is CASSLNSNSPLHF. CDR3 DNA: TGTGCCAGCAGCCTCAACAGCAATTCACCCCTCCACTTT. The rearrangement links TRBV6-6 to TRBJ1-6; D gene ambiguous. CDR3 length: 13 residues. V was trimmed by 6 bases and J by 7 bases, leaving 10 bases between them. Germline V gene lookup returns CDR1 MNHNY and CDR2 SVGAGI (reference sequence).

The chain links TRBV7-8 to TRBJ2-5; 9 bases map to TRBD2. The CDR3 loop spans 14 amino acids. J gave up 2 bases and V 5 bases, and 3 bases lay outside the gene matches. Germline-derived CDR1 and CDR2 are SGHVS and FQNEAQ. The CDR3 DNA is TGTGCCAGCAGCCCTGGACTAGCGCAAGAGACCCAGTACTTC. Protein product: CASSPGLAQETQYF.

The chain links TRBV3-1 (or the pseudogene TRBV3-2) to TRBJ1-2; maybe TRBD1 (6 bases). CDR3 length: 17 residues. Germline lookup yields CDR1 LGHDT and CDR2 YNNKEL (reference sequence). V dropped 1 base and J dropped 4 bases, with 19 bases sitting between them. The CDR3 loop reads CASSQVASVVRGYGYTF. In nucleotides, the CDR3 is TGTGCCAGCAGCCAAGTAGCGTCCGTAGTCAGGGGCTATGGCTACACCTTC.

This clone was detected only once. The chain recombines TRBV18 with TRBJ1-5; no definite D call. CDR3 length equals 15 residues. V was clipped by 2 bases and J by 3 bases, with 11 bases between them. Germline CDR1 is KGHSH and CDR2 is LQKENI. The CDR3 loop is CASSPFSGFNQPQHF. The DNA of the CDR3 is TGTGCCAGCTCACCATTTTCGGGATTCAATCAGCCCCAGCATTTT.

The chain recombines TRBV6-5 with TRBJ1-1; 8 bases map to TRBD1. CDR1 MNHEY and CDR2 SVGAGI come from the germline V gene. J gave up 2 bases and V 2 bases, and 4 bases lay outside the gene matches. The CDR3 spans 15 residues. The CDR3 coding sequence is TGTGCCAGCAGTTACCTCCAGGGGGCTAACACTGAAGCTTTCTTT. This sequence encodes CASSYLQGANTEAFF.

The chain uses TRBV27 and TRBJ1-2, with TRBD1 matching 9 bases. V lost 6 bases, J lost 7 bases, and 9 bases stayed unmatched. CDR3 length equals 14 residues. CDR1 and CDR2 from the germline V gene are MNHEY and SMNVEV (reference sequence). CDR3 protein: CASRPLQGALGYTF. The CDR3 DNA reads TGTGCCAGCAGACCACTACAGGGGGCGCTTGGCTACACCTTC.

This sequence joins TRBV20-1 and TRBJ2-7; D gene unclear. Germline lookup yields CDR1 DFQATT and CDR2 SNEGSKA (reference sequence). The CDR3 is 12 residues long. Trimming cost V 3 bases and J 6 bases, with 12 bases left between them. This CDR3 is CSASPVGSEQYF. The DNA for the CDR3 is TGCAGTGCTAGTCCGGTGGGCTCCGAGCAGTACTTC.

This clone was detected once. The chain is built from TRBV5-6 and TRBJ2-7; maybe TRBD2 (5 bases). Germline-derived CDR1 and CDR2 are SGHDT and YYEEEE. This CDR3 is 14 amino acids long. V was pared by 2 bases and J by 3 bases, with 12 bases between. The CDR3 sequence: CASSLKRLFYEQYF. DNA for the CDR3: TGTGCCAGCAGCTTAAAGCGGCTTTTCTACGAGCAGTACTTC.

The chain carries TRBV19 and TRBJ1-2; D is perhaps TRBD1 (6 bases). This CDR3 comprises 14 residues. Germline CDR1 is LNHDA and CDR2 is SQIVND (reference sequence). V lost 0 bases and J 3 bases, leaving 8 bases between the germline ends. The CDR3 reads CASSIDRGHYGYTF. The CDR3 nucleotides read TGTGCCAGTAGTATAGACAGGGGCCACTATGGCTACACCTTC.

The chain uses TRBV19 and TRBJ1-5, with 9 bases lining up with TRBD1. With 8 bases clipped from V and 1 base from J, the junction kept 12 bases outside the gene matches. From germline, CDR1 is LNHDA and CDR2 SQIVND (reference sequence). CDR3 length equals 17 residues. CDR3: CASASVLGTGSNQPQHF. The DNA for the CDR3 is TGTGCCAGTGCTAGCGTTTTGGGGACAGGGAGCAATCAGCCCCAGCATTTT.

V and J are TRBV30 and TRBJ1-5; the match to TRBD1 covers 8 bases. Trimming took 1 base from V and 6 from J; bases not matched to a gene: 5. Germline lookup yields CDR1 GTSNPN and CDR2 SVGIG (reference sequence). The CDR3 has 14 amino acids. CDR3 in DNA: TGTGCCTGGAGTGCGGACAGGGCAGGTCAGCCCCAGCATTTT. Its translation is CAWSADRAGQPQHF.

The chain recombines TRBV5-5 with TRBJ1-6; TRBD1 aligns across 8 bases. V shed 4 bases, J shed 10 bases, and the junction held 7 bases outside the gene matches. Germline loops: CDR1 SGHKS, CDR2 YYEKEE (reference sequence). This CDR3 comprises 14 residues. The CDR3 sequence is CASSRQGYESPLHF. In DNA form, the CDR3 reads TGTGCCAGCAGCCGACAGGGGTACGAATCACCCCTCCACTTT.

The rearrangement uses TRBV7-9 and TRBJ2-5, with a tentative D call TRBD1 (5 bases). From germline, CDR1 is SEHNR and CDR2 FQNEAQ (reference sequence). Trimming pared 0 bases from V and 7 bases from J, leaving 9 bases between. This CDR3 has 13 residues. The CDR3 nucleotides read TGTGCCAGCAGCTTAGCAGGGGCCCCGACCCAGTACTTC. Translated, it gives CASSLAGAPTQYF.

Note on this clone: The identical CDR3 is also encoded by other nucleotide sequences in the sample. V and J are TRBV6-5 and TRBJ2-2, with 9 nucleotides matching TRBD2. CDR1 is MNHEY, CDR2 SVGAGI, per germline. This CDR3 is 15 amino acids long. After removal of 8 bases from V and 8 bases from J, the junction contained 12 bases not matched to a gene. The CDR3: CASGREGGATGELFF. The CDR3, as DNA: TGTGCCAGCGGGCGGGAGGGCGGGGCGACTGGGGAGCTGTTTTTT.

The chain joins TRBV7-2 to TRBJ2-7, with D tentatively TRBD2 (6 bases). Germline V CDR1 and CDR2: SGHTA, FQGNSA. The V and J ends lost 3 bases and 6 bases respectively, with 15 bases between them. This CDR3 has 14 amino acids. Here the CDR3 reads CASSFGGTGLEQYF. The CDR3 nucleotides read TGTGCCAGCAGCTTTGGAGGGACCGGGCTCGAGCAGTACTTC.

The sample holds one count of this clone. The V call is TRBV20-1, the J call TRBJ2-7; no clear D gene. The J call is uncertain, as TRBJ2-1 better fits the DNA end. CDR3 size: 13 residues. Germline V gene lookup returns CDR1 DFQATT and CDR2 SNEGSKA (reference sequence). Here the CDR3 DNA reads TGCAGTGCTAGTTTTGGCCTCAGGACTGAGCAGTTCTTC. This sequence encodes CSASFGLRTEQFF.

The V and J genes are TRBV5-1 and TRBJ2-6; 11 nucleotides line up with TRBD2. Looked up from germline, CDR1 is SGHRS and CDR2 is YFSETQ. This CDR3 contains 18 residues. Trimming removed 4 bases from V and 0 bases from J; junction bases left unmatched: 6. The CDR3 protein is CASSLGLAVSSGANVLTF. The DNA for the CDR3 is TGCGCCAGCAGCCTGGGACTAGCGGTGAGCTCTGGGGCCAACGTCCTGACTTTC.